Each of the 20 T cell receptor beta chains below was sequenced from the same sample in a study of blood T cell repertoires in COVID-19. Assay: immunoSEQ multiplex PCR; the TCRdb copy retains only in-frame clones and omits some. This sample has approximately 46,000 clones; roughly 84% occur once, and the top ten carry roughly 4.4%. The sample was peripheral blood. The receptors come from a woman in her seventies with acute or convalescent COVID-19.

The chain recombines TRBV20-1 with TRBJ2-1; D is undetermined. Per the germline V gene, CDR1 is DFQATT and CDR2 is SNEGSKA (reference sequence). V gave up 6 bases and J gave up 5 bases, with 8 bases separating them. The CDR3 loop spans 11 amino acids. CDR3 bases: TGCAGTGCCCCGACTCACAATGAGCAGTTCTTC. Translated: CSAPTHNEQFF.

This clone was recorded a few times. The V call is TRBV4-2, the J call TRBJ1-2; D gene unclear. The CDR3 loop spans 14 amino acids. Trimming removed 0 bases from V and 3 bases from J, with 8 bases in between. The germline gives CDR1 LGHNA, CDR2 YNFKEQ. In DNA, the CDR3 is TGTGCCAGCAGCCAAGATAGCGTGGACTATGGCTACACCTTC. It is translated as CASSQDSVDYGYTF.

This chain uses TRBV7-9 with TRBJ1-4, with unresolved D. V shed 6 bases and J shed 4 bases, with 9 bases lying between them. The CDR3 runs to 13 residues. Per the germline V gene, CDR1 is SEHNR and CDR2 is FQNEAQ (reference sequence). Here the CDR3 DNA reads TGTGCCAGCAGGGAGGCAGATAATGAAAAACTGTTTTTT. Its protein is CASREADNEKLFF.

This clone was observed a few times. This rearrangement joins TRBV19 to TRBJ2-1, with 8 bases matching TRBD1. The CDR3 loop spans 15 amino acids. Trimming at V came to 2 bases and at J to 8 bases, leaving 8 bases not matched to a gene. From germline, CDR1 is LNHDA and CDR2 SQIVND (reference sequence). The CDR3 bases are TGTGCCAGTAGTATAATAAAAGGACAGGGCCATGAGCAGTTCTTC. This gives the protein CASSIIKGQGHEQFF.

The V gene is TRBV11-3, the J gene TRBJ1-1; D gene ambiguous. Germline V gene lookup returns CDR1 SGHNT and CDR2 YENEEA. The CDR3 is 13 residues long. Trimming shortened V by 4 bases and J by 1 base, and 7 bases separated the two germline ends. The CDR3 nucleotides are TGTGCCAGCAGCTGGGGAGAGAACACTGAAGCTTTCTTT. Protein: CASSWGENTEAFF. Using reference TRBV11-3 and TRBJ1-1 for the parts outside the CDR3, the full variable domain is EAGVVQSPRYKIIEKKQPVAFWCNPISGHNTLYWYLQNLGQGPELLIRYENEEAVDDSQLPKDRFSAERLKGVDSTLKIQPAELGDSAVYLCASSWGENTEAFFGQGTRLTVV.

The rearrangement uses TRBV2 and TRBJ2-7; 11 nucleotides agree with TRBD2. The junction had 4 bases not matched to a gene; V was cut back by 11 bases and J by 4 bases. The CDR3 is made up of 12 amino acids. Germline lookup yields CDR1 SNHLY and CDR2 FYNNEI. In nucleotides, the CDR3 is TGTGCCGGACTAGCGGGTAATTACGAGCAGTACTTC. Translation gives CAGLAGNYEQYF.

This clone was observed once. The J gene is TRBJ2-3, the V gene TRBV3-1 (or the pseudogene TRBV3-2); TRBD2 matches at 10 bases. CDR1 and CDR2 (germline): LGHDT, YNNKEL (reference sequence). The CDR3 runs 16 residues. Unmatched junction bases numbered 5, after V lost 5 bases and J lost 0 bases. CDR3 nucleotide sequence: TGTGCCAGCAGCTACACGACTAGCGGGAGCACAGATACGCAGTATTTT. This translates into CASSYTTSGSTDTQYF.

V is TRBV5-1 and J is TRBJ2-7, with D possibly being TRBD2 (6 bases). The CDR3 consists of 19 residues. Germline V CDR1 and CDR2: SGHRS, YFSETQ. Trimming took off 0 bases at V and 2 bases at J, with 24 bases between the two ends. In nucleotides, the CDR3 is TGCGCCAGCAGCTTGGGTGGGGTTAGCGGCAGGACCGTGCCCTACGAGCAGTACTTC. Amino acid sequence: CASSLGGVSGRTVPYEQYF.

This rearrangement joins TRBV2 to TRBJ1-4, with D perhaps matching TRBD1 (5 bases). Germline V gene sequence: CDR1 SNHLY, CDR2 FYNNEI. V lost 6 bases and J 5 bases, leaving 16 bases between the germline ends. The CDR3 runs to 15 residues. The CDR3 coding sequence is TGTGCCAGCAGGCCCATCGGGGGTTCGAATGAAAAACTGTTTTTT. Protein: CASRPIGGSNEKLFF.

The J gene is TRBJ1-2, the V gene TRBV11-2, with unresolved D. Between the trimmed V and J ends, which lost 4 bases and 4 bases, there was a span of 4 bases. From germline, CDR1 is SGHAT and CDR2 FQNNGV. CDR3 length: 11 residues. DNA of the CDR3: TGTGCCAGCAGCTCCGGCTATGGCTACACCTTC. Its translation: CASSSGYGYTF.

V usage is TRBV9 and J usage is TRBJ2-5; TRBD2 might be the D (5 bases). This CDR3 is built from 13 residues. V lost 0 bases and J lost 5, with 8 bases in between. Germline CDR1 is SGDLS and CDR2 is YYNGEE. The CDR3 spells CASSVDGVETQYF. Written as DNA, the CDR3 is TGTGCCAGCAGCGTAGACGGGGTGGAGACCCAGTACTTC.

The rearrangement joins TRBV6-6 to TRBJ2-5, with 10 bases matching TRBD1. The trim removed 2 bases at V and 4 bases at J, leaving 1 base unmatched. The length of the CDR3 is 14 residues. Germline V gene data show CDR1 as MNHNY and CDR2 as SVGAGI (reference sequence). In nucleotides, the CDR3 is TGTGCCAGCAGTTACGACAGGGGGCGAGAGACCCAGTACTTC. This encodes CASSYDRGRETQYF.

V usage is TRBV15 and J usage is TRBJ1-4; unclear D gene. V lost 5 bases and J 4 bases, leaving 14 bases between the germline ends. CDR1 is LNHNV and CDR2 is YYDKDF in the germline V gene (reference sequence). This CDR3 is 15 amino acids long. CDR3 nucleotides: TGTGCCACCAGCGAAGAGAATTCGGGTAATGAAAAACTGTTTTTT. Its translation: CATSEENSGNEKLFF.

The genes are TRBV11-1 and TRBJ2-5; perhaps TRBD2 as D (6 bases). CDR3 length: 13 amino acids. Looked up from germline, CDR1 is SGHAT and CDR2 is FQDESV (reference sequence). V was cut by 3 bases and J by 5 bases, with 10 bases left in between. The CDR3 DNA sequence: TGTGCCAGCAGCTTTAGCGCGGGGGAGACCCAGTACTTC. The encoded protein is CASSFSAGETQYF.

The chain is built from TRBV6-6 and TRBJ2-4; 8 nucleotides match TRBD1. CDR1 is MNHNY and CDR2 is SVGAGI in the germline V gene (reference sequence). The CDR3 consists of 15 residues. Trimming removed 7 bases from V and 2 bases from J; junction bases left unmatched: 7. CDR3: CASIAGGATKNIQYF. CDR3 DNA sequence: TGTGCCAGCATAGCAGGGGGCGCAACCAAAAACATTCAGTACTTC.

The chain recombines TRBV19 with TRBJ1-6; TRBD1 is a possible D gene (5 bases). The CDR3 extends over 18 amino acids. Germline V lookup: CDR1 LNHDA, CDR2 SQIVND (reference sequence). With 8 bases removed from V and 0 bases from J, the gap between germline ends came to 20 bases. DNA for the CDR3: TGTGCCAGTCGCAGCCTGTCACGGGGGAGCTCCTATAATTCACCCCTCCACTTT. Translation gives CASRSLSRGSSYNSPLHF.

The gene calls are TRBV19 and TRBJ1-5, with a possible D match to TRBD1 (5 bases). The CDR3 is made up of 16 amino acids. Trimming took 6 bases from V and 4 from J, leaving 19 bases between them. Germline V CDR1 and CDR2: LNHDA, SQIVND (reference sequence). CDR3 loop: CASRYRDSGGNQPQHF. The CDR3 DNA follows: TGTGCCAGTAGGTACCGGGACTCCGGGGGGAATCAGCCCCAGCATTTT.

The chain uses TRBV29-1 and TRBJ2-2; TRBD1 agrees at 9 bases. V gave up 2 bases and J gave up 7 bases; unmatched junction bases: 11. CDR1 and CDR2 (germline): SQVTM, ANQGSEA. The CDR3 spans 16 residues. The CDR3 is CSVERIGTGLGGELFF. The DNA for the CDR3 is TGCAGCGTTGAAAGGATCGGGACAGGGCTCGGCGGGGAGCTGTTTTTT.

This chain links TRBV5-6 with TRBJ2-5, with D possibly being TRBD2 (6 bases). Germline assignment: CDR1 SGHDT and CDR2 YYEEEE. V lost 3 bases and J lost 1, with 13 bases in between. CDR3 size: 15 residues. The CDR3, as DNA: TGTGCCAGCAGCTGGGGAAATAGCGGCCAAGAGACCCAGTACTTC. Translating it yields CASSWGNSGQETQYF.

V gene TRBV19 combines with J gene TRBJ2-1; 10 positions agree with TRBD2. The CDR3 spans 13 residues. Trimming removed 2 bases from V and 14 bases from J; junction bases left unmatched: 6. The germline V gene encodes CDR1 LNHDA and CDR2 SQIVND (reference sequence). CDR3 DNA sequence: TGTGCCAGTAGTATAACCAGCGGGAGGGCTAAGTTCTTC. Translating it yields CASSITSGRAKFF.